The 8 T cell receptor beta chains presented below share a single source sample, sequenced in a study of blood T cell repertoires in COVID-19. Assay: immunoSEQ multiplex PCR; the TCRdb copy retains only in-frame clones and omits some. This sample has tens of thousands of clones, with 65% to 85% found just once. Sequenced material: peripheral blood. Receptor source: a woman older than 75 with active or convalescent COVID-19.

This clone is a singleton in its sample. This sequence joins TRBV6-1 and TRBJ1-4; 10 nucleotides align to TRBD1. The CDR3 extends over 15 amino acids. The ends lost 2 bases at V and 7 bases at J; junction bases unmatched: 4. Germline-derived CDR1 and CDR2 are MNHNS and SASEGT. The CDR3 sequence: CASSEFRTGGEKLFF. The CDR3 DNA reads as TGTGCCAGCAGTGAATTTCGGACAGGGGGTGAAAAACTGTTTTTT.

This chain connects TRBV9 to TRBJ2-7, with D possibly TRBD2 on 6 matching bases. Looked up from germline, CDR1 is SGDLS and CDR2 is YYNGEE. This CDR3 spans 14 amino acids. Trimming took 0 bases from V and 4 from J, leaving 11 bases between them. In nucleotides, the CDR3 is TGTGCCAGCAGCGTAGGGGACTGGAAGTACGAGCAGTACTTC. Translation: CASSVGDWKYEQYF.

V usage is TRBV19 and J usage is TRBJ1-1; D gene ambiguous. The CDR3 is 13 amino acids. CDR1 is LNHDA and CDR2 is SQIVND in the germline V gene (reference sequence). The V end lost 7 bases, the J end lost 1 base, and 10 bases lay between the germline ends. CDR3 sequence (DNA): TGTGCCAGTACTCAAACAGCGAACACTGAAGCTTTCTTT. This translates into CASTQTANTEAFF.

The J gene is TRBJ2-7, the V gene TRBV4-1; TRBD1 aligns across 9 bases. The J segment lost 0 bases and the V segment lost 0 bases, leaving 9 bases of the junction unmatched. This CDR3 comprises 18 residues. Germline loops: CDR1 MGHRA, CDR2 YSYEKL. CDR3 nucleotide sequence: TGCGCCAGCAGCCAAGAGAGGTCTGGGACAGGGAGCTCCTACGAGCAGTACTTC. This translates into CASSQERSGTGSSYEQYF.

This clone has at least ten counts. Other DNA sequences of this sample code for an identical CDR3. This chain joins TRBV5-1 and TRBJ1-1; TRBD1 is a possible D gene (5 bases). The germline V gene encodes CDR1 SGHRS and CDR2 YFSETQ. V shed 1 base and J shed 3 bases, with 7 bases lying between them. The CDR3 loop spans 13 amino acids. This chain's CDR3 is CASSLKQDTEAFF. CDR3 coding DNA: TGCGCCAGCAGCTTGAAACAGGACACTGAAGCTTTCTTT.

The rearrangement links TRBV5-5 to TRBJ2-3, with 9 nucleotides matching TRBD2. The V gene's germline CDR1 is SGHKS and CDR2 YYEKEE (reference sequence). CDR3 length: 16 amino acids. With V trimmed by 2 bases and J by 4 bases, 8 bases remained unmatched. DNA for the CDR3: TGTGCCAGCAGCTTTCAGGGCGGGGGGGCCTCAGATACGCAGTATTTT. It translates to CASSFQGGGASDTQYF.

This clone turned up a few times. The J gene is TRBJ2-5, the V gene TRBV7-6, with D possibly matching TRBD2 (7 bases). From germline, CDR1 is SGHVS and CDR2 FNYEAQ. The V and J ends lost 1 base and 2 bases respectively, with 20 bases between them. The CDR3 spans 18 residues. In DNA, the CDR3 is TGTGCCAGCAGCTTAGGTCCGCGGGGGCAGTTTGGACAAGAGACCCAGTACTTC. It translates to CASSLGPRGQFGQETQYF.

The chain recombines TRBV7-2 with TRBJ2-2; a possible D gene is TRBD1 (6 bases). V lost 2 bases and J lost 5, with 12 bases in between. The germline CDR1 and CDR2 sequences are SGHTA and FQGNSA. The CDR3 has 15 amino acids. CDR3 coding DNA: TGTGCCAGCAGCTTATGGGGGCAGGTGACCGGGGAGCTGTTTTTT. This gives the protein CASSLWGQVTGELFF.